Listed below are T cell receptor beta chains from one sample, sequenced in a study of regulatory T cells in long-lasting Graves disease. TCRdb independently ran MiXCR on the multiplex PCR reads; one entry per CDR3 protein. The sample has some 440,000 distinct CDR3 sequences, roughly 20% seen once. Sequencing was performed on peripheral blood mononuclear cells (PBMCs), taken when the disease was refractory, from a patient treated with antithyroid drugs. Source of these receptors: a female donor with Graves disease. Both conserved end residues are part of each CDR3.

>TRBJ1-6|TRBV18|15
CASSRAGSTNSPLHF
>TRBJ2-7|TRBV20-1|12
CSARDDRYEQYF
>TRBJ2-5|TRBV20-1|15
CSAIGTSGRAETQYF
>TRBJ2-7|TRBV25-1|13
CASSELRNYEQYF
>TRBJ2-7|TRBV7-9|19
CASSLWDMARQIKTYEQYF
>TRBJ2-4|TRBV7-2|16
CASSLTVGGGGNIQYF
>TRBJ1-2|TRBV29-1|13
CSVDSQPVRGYTF
>TRBJ1-6|TRBV27|14
CASSRDSPISPLHF
>TRBJ2-1|TRBV6-2/TRBV6-3|16
CASSGLALSSYNEQFF
>TRBJ2-1|TRBV19|17
CASSMGPGQSSYNEQFF
>TRBJ1-4|TRBV5-1|15
CASSPQPGVNEKLFF
>TRBJ2-7|TRBV28|15
CASSYGRDNRYEQYF
>TRBJ2-5|TRBV12-5|20
CASGLVPSVSGNKYQETQYF
>TRBJ2-7|TRBV4-3|14
CASSQGEGFDEQYF
>TRBJ2-7|TRBV3-1|13
CASSPGDIYEQYF
>TRBJ1-5|TRBV28|15
CVSSLSGISTQPQHF
>TRBJ1-1|TRBV27|14
CASSLRGVGTEAFF
>TRBJ2-7|TRBV11-2|15
CASSPLRGGPVEQYF
>TRBJ2-6|TRBV12-3/TRBV12-4|13
CASSNDGANVLTF
>TRBJ1-1|TRBV30|15
CAWSWFGRVDTEAFF
>TRBJ2-7|TRBV11-2|19
CASSGRTSGSPLLRYEQYF
>TRBJ1-1|TRBV6-1|15
CASSAWDTGNTEAFF
>TRBJ2-7|TRBV28|11
CASNSKSEQYF
>TRBJ1-1|TRBV11-2|14
CASSFEGADTEAFF
>TRBJ1-2|TRBV30|12
CALFGGGYGYTF
>TRBJ1-2|TRBV20-1|15
CSARDRAGISYGYTF
>TRBJ1-5|TRBV27|14
CASSPRTGNQPQHF
>TRBJ2-7|TRBV20-1|14
CSAGGRELTYEQYF
>TRBJ2-3|TRBV5-1|14
CASSLVLNTDTQYF
>TRBJ1-1|TRBV29-1|14
CSVEQIGVNTEAFF
>TRBJ2-7|TRBV28|16
CASSSILTSGVYEQYF
>TRBJ2-7|TRBV6-5|15
CASSLGQATSYEQYF
>TRBJ1-1|TRBV11-2|17
CASSLDLLAGASFEASF
>TRBJ1-6|TRBV7-9|16
CASSNQTPGRNSPLHF
>TRBJ2-2|TRBV4-1|14
CASSKRDLNGELFF
>TRBJ1-1|TRBV3-1|14
CASSETGDHTEAFF
>TRBJ2-5|TRBV9|13
CASSALAWQTQYF
>TRBJ2-2|TRBV20-1|16
CSAGTARLANTGELFF
>TRBJ1-1|TRBV28|12
CAAGPFQGEAFF
>TRBJ2-7|TRBV6-1|13
CATSGLAPYEQYF
>TRBJ2-5|TRBV10-3|14
CAIRGTSGIETQYF
>TRBJ1-5|TRBV20-1|15
CSARRPTRSNQPQHF
>TRBJ1-2|TRBV6-2/TRBV6-3|15
CASSYNGGLDYGYTF
>TRBJ2-5|TRBV6-1|14
CASSDQGSQETQYF
>TRBJ1-2|TRBV5-8|14
CASSLVRQGYGYTF
>TRBJ2-5|TRBV6-5|14
CASSYGTGWETQYF
>TRBJ2-5|TRBV6-9|16
CASSYGEAGRLETQYF
>TRBJ1-6|TRBV27|12
CASSFLGSPLHF
>NA|TRBV15|18
CATSRALAGHVRGDTQYF
>TRBJ2-1|TRBV2|13
CASSEDLGQGQFF
>TRBJ1-6|TRBV7-2|16
CASSLGGGEYNSPLHF
>TRBJ2-7|TRBV14|16
CASSQAAGDLSYEQYF
>TRBJ2-5|TRBV5-4|15
CASSGAGTGQETQYF
>TRBJ1-1|TRBV6-1|14
CASSEIWGRTEAFF
>TRBJ1-6|TRBV29-1|13
CSAGTQDGSPLHF